A selection of T cell receptor beta chains follows, all from one sample in a study of T cells after yellow fever vaccination. TCRdb ran MiXCR on the 5' RACE reads and lists one entry per CDR3 protein. The profile shows 350,000 to 450,000 distinct CDR3 sequences, roughly a sixth of them singletons. The sample was PBMCs, taken before the yellow fever booster vaccination. The receptors shown here come from a man aged 18 to 35 who received the YFV17D yellow fever vaccine. Each CDR3 is given with its conserved first and last residue. The order of the fields is clone size, V gene, D gene, J gene, CDR3 DNA, CDR3 protein. D genes are given only for firm matches. Size is stated for part of the rows, as once, few or many counts, or as a class when the clone is expanded.

clone_size: .
v_call: TRBV11-2
d_call: TRBD2
j_call: TRBJ2-7
cdr3_nt: TGTGCCAGCAGCCGAGGGACTAGCGGTCCCTACGAGCAGTACTTC
cdr3_aa: CASSRGTSGPYEQYF

clone_size: many
v_call: TRBV29-1
d_call: .
j_call: TRBJ2-5
cdr3_nt: TGCAGCGTTGATGGCAGGGGCGGGGAGACCCAGTACTTC
cdr3_aa: CSVDGRGGETQYF

clone_size: .
v_call: TRBV4-2
d_call: TRBD2
j_call: TRBJ2-5
cdr3_nt: TGTGCCAGCAGCCCGGGACTAGCGGGGGGGGGGAAGGAAGAGACCCAGTACTTC
cdr3_aa: CASSPGLAGGGKEETQYF

clone_size: few
v_call: TRBV20-1
d_call: .
j_call: TRBJ1-2
cdr3_nt: TGCAGTGCAACCTCGGGGGACCGGAACTATGGCTACACCTTC
cdr3_aa: CSATSGDRNYGYTF

clone_size: .
v_call: TRBV6-2/TRBV6-3
d_call: .
j_call: TRBJ2-3
cdr3_nt: TGTGCCAGCAGTTACGGGCCGGGTACGCAGTATTTT
cdr3_aa: CASSYGPGTQYF

clone_size: few
v_call: TRBV9
d_call: TRBD1
j_call: TRBJ1-5
cdr3_nt: TGTGCCAGCAGCGTGGGAGGGGGCGAGGGTCAGCCCCAGCATTTT
cdr3_aa: CASSVGGGEGQPQHF

clone_size: many
v_call: TRBV12-3/TRBV12-4
d_call: .
j_call: TRBJ1-1
cdr3_nt: TGTGCCAGCAGCTTTCCTAACACTGAAGCTTTCTTT
cdr3_aa: CASSFPNTEAFF

clone_size: .
v_call: TRBV9
d_call: .
j_call: TRBJ1-4
cdr3_nt: TGTGCCAGCAGCGTAGAACCCGATGCAGGTGAAAAACTGTTTTTT
cdr3_aa: CASSVEPDAGEKLFF

clone_size: many
v_call: TRBV7-2
d_call: .
j_call: TRBJ2-3
cdr3_nt: TGTGCCAGCAGCTTACAAGATACGCAGTATTTT
cdr3_aa: CASSLQDTQYF

clone_size: few
v_call: TRBV4-3
d_call: .
j_call: TRBJ1-4
cdr3_nt: TGCGCCAGCAGCCCTTTCGGGGGGCAGGAAAAACTGTTTTTT
cdr3_aa: CASSPFGGQEKLFF

clone_size: .
v_call: TRBV28
d_call: .
j_call: TRBJ1-5
cdr3_nt: TGTGCCAGCAGTTTATATTCCAGGGCGTACAATCAGCCCCAGCATTTT
cdr3_aa: CASSLYSRAYNQPQHF

clone_size: few
v_call: TRBV10-2
d_call: TRBD2
j_call: TRBJ2-5
cdr3_nt: TGCGCCAGCAGGGATATCGCGGGGGTGGAGACCCAGTACTTC
cdr3_aa: CASRDIAGVETQYF

clone_size: .
v_call: TRBV15
d_call: .
j_call: TRBJ1-1
cdr3_nt: TGTGCCACCAGCAGACCCACAGCGATTGACAGGCAGCCCCTTATGAACACTGAAGCTTTCTTT
cdr3_aa: CATSRPTAIDRQPLMNTEAFF

clone_size: few
v_call: TRBV20-1
d_call: TRBD1
j_call: TRBJ2-5
cdr3_nt: TGCAGTGCTCCCGGACAGGGGGAGACCCAGTACTTC
cdr3_aa: CSAPGQGETQYF

clone_size: few
v_call: TRBV7-2
d_call: .
j_call: TRBJ1-3
cdr3_nt: TGTGCCAGCAGTCTGTGGGGCTCTGGAAACACCATATATTTT
cdr3_aa: CASSLWGSGNTIYF

clone_size: .
v_call: TRBV27
d_call: TRBD2
j_call: TRBJ2-5
cdr3_nt: TGTGCCAGCAGTTTAGGGCTAGCGGGGGCCGGGGAGACCCAGTACTTC
cdr3_aa: CASSLGLAGAGETQYF

clone_size: few
v_call: TRBV7-2
d_call: TRBD2
j_call: TRBJ2-2
cdr3_nt: TGTGCCAGCAGCTTAAGGACTAGCGAGGACTTTTTGGCCGGGGAGCTGTTTTTT
cdr3_aa: CASSLRTSEDFLAGELFF

clone_size: .
v_call: TRBV10-3
d_call: TRBD2
j_call: TRBJ2-3
cdr3_nt: TGTGCCATCAGTGAAACTAGCGGGGGACACACAGATACGCAGTATTTT
cdr3_aa: CAISETSGGHTDTQYF

clone_size: .
v_call: TRBV6-5
d_call: .
j_call: TRBJ1-2
cdr3_nt: TGTGCCAGCAGTACCCAGACAGAAAACTATGGCTACACCTTC
cdr3_aa: CASSTQTENYGYTF

clone_size: .
v_call: TRBV9
d_call: .
j_call: TRBJ2-1
cdr3_nt: TGTGCCAGCAGCGTAGTTACATCGGACGAACAGTTCTTC
cdr3_aa: CASSVVTSDEQFF

clone_size: few
v_call: TRBV20-1
d_call: TRBD2
j_call: TRBJ2-1
cdr3_nt: TGCAGTGCTACCAAACTAGCGGGGGGCCTAAATGAGCAGTTCTTC
cdr3_aa: CSATKLAGGLNEQFF

clone_size: few
v_call: TRBV7-2
d_call: .
j_call: TRBJ2-5
cdr3_nt: TGTGCCAGCAGCATATCCGGGACGTCTCAAGAGACCCAGTACTTC
cdr3_aa: CASSISGTSQETQYF

clone_size: many
v_call: TRBV29-1
d_call: .
j_call: TRBJ2-3
cdr3_nt: TGCAGCGCACGGACACTTTGGAGCACAGATACGCAGTATTTT
cdr3_aa: CSARTLWSTDTQYF

clone_size: few
v_call: TRBV10-3
d_call: .
j_call: TRBJ1-1
cdr3_nt: TGTGCCACTCGGACAGCTAACACTGAAGCTTTCTTT
cdr3_aa: CATRTANTEAFF

clone_size: .
v_call: TRBV6-1
d_call: .
j_call: TRBJ1-2
cdr3_nt: TGTGCCAGCAGTGAAGTTGTGGGCTACACCTTC
cdr3_aa: CASSEVVGYTF

clone_size: .
v_call: TRBV4-1
d_call: TRBD2
j_call: TRBJ2-3
cdr3_nt: TGCGCCAGCAGCCAAGATGGACTAGCGCGAGATACGCAGTATTTT
cdr3_aa: CASSQDGLARDTQYF

clone_size: .
v_call: TRBV12-3/TRBV12-4
d_call: .
j_call: TRBJ2-5
cdr3_nt: TGTGCCAGCAGTTTATGGTATTACCAAGAGACCCAGTACTTC
cdr3_aa: CASSLWYYQETQYF

clone_size: few
v_call: TRBV7-2
d_call: TRBD1
j_call: TRBJ1-2
cdr3_nt: TGTGCCAGCAGCCCTACCTACCCGGGACAGACCTACTATGGCTACACCTTC
cdr3_aa: CASSPTYPGQTYYGYTF

clone_size: .
v_call: TRBV6-2/TRBV6-3
d_call: TRBD1
j_call: TRBJ2-7
cdr3_nt: TGTGCCAGCAGCGAACAGGGGGCAAAGTCCTACGAGCAGTACTTC
cdr3_aa: CASSEQGAKSYEQYF

clone_size: .
v_call: TRBV28
d_call: TRBD1
j_call: TRBJ2-3
cdr3_nt: TGTGCCAGCAGGGATGCGGTGACAGGGACGGATACGCAGTATTTT
cdr3_aa: CASRDAVTGTDTQYF

clone_size: few
v_call: TRBV9
d_call: TRBD2
j_call: TRBJ2-1
cdr3_nt: TGTGCCAGCAGTGAGCGGGGCATCTACAATGAGCAGTTCTTC
cdr3_aa: CASSERGIYNEQFF

clone_size: .
v_call: TRBV5-1
d_call: .
j_call: TRBJ2-1
cdr3_nt: TGCGCCAGCAGCGGCAACAGGGATTCCATCTTC
cdr3_aa: CASSGNRDSIF

clone_size: .
v_call: TRBV20-1
d_call: .
j_call: TRBJ1-5
cdr3_nt: TGCAGTGCTAGAGATCGACGGGGGCCCCAGGCGGCCCAGCATTTT
cdr3_aa: CSARDRRGPQAAQHF

clone_size: many
v_call: TRBV6-4
d_call: TRBD1
j_call: TRBJ2-1
cdr3_nt: TGTGCCAGCAGTCCCACAGGGGATTACAATGAGCAGTTCTTC
cdr3_aa: CASSPTGDYNEQFF

clone_size: .
v_call: TRBV4-3
d_call: TRBD2
j_call: TRBJ2-7
cdr3_nt: TGCGCCAGCAGCCATGGACTAGCGGGAAGCTCCTACGAGCAGTACTTC
cdr3_aa: CASSHGLAGSSYEQYF

clone_size: .
v_call: TRBV18
d_call: .
j_call: TRBJ1-1
cdr3_nt: TGTGCCAGCTCCCCAATTGATACGGGGGGGCCGAACACTGAAGCTTTCTTT
cdr3_aa: CASSPIDTGGPNTEAFF

clone_size: .
v_call: TRBV15
d_call: .
j_call: TRBJ2-5
cdr3_nt: TGTGCCACCAGCAGAGATACGGGACTGGTAGAGACCCAGTACTTC
cdr3_aa: CATSRDTGLVETQYF

clone_size: few
v_call: TRBV5-1
d_call: .
j_call: TRBJ2-1
cdr3_nt: TGCGCCAGCAGCTTACAGGGTGGGAGCTCCTACAATGAGCAGTTCTTC
cdr3_aa: CASSLQGGSSYNEQFF

clone_size: .
v_call: TRBV9
d_call: .
j_call: TRBJ1-3
cdr3_nt: TGTGCCAGCAGCTGGGACCACTCTGGAAACACCATATATTTT
cdr3_aa: CASSWDHSGNTIYF

clone_size: .
v_call: TRBV5-1
d_call: TRBD1
j_call: TRBJ1-2
cdr3_nt: TGCGCCAGCAGCTACAGGACAGGGGACGATGGCTACACCTTC
cdr3_aa: CASSYRTGDDGYTF

clone_size: few
v_call: TRBV7-9
d_call: TRBD1
j_call: TRBJ2-7
cdr3_nt: TGTGCCAGCAGCCAGACGCGGGAACTGTTTGGGACAGGGAAATCCTACGAGCAGTACTTC
cdr3_aa: CASSQTRELFGTGKSYEQYF

clone_size: .
v_call: TRBV6-2/TRBV6-3
d_call: TRBD1
j_call: TRBJ1-5
cdr3_nt: TGTGCCAGCAGAGGGACAGCCTTCTGGCCCCAGCATTTT
cdr3_aa: CASRGTAFWPQHF

clone_size: few
v_call: TRBV20-1
d_call: TRBD2
j_call: TRBJ2-3
cdr3_nt: TGCAGTGCTAGGTCCGGCGGGGGGACAATATACTCCACAGATACGCAGTATTTT
cdr3_aa: CSARSGGGTIYSTDTQYF

clone_size: few
v_call: TRBV29-1
d_call: TRBD1
j_call: TRBJ1-1
cdr3_nt: TGCAGCGTTGACGACCCCGGACAGGGGAATTTAGCTTTCTTT
cdr3_aa: CSVDDPGQGNLAFF

clone_size: few
v_call: TRBV7-3
d_call: .
j_call: TRBJ1-2
cdr3_nt: TGTGCCAGCAGCCCATCGGGAGGGGGTTATGGCTACACCTTC
cdr3_aa: CASSPSGGGYGYTF

clone_size: .
v_call: TRBV12-3/TRBV12-4
d_call: .
j_call: TRBJ1-4
cdr3_nt: TGTGCCAGCATCCGGGACAAACTGTTTTTT
cdr3_aa: CASIRDKLFF

clone_size: few
v_call: TRBV5-1
d_call: .
j_call: TRBJ2-7
cdr3_nt: TGCGCCAGCAGCCCGGGGGGCAACTACGAGCAGTACTTC
cdr3_aa: CASSPGGNYEQYF

clone_size: .
v_call: TRBV24-1
d_call: .
j_call: TRBJ2-5
cdr3_nt: TGTGCCACCAGTGATTGGCGTGGAGGACAAGAGACCCAGTACTTC
cdr3_aa: CATSDWRGGQETQYF

clone_size: .
v_call: TRBV7-9
d_call: .
j_call: TRBJ2-7
cdr3_nt: TGTGCCAGCAGCTTAAACCCTCAGGGTAGCTACGAGCAGTACTTC
cdr3_aa: CASSLNPQGSYEQYF

clone_size: .
v_call: TRBV6-5
d_call: TRBD2
j_call: TRBJ2-3
cdr3_nt: TGTGCCAGCAGTTATTCCAGCGGGGGGTTAAGAGATACGCAGTATTTT
cdr3_aa: CASSYSSGGLRDTQYF

clone_size: .
v_call: TRBV2
d_call: .
j_call: TRBJ1-5
cdr3_nt: TGTGCCAGCAGTGGGGGCAGGGAGTTTGTTCAGCCCCAGCATTTT
cdr3_aa: CASSGGREFVQPQHF

clone_size: .
v_call: TRBV20-1
d_call: TRBD1
j_call: TRBJ1-2
cdr3_nt: TGCAGTGCTACACAGGGGCCTGACTATGGCTACACCTTC
cdr3_aa: CSATQGPDYGYTF

clone_size: .
v_call: TRBV2
d_call: .
j_call: TRBJ1-5
cdr3_nt: TGTGCCAGCAGCGCCACCTGGGGCGGGGATCAGCCCCAGCATTTT
cdr3_aa: CASSATWGGDQPQHF

clone_size: many
v_call: TRBV5-1
d_call: TRBD2
j_call: TRBJ2-5
cdr3_nt: TGCGCCAGCAGCTCGGGGGGGACTCAGGAAGAGACCCAGTACTTC
cdr3_aa: CASSSGGTQEETQYF

clone_size: few
v_call: TRBV5-1
d_call: .
j_call: TRBJ2-3
cdr3_nt: TGCGCCAGCAGCTTGAACCCCAGGGGGGAAGATACGCAGTATTTT
cdr3_aa: CASSLNPRGEDTQYF

clone_size: few
v_call: TRBV10-3
d_call: .
j_call: TRBJ1-5
cdr3_nt: TGTGCCATCAGTGACTCCAGAAAGGCGGGGAATCAGCCCCAGCATTTT
cdr3_aa: CAISDSRKAGNQPQHF

clone_size: .
v_call: TRBV6-2/TRBV6-3
d_call: TRBD1
j_call: TRBJ2-1
cdr3_nt: TGTGCCAGCAGTCATCTGGGACAGGGGTCCTACAATGAGCAGTTCTTC
cdr3_aa: CASSHLGQGSYNEQFF

clone_size: few
v_call: TRBV5-1
d_call: .
j_call: TRBJ2-7
cdr3_nt: TGCGCCAGCAACGGGGACGGCACCTACGAGCAGTACTTC
cdr3_aa: CASNGDGTYEQYF